This T cell receptor beta chain derives from a study of T cell responses to AZD1222 COVID-19 vaccine. Broader study findings: Donor demographics were predominantly white British with a female majority; clonal diversity may be underestimated. Just a handful of people given AZD1222 tested seropositive at baseline.

The ends lost 0 bases at V and 4 bases at J; junction bases unmatched: 3. Germline lookup yields CDR1 SGHAT and CDR2 FQNNGV. The CDR3 consists of 14 residues. About this clone itself: Its antigen is not known.

The repertoire was sequenced with immunoSEQ multiplex PCR; TCRdb's copy has only in-frame clones and lacks some. The sample lists 150,000 or so clones, more than 75% seen once, with 0.9% to 1.2% in the top ten. The chain employs TRBV11-2 and TRBJ2-7; 7 bases are a match to TRBD1. Source: peripheral blood, taken 28 days after the second AZD1222 dose. The receptor's source is an adult who received the AZD1222 COVID-19 vaccine. The CDR3 reads CASSLEDRIYEQYF. CDR3 in DNA: TGTGCCAGCAGCTTAGAGGACAGGATTTACGAGCAGTACTTC.